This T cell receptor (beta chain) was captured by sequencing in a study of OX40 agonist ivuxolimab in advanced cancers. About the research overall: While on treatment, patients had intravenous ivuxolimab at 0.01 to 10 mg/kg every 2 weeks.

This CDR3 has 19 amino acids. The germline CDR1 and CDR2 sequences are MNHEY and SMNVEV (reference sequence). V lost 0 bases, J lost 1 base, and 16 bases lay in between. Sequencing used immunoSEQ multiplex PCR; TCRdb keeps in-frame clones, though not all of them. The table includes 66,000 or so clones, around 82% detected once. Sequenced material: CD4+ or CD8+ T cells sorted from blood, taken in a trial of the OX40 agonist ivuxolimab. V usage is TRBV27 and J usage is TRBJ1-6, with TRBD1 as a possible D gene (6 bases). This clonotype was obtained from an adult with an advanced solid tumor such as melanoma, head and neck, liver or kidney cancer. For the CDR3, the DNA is TGTGCCAGCAGTTTATCGGGGGGAGGGGGGTTGTCCTATAATTCACCCCTCCACTTT. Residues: CASSLSGGGGLSYNSPLHF.